Below are 17 T cell receptor beta chains sequenced from a single sample in a study of blood T cell repertoires in COVID-19 (dated by TCRdb to the early 2020s). The protocol used for the library was the immunoSEQ multiplex PCR assay. Imported from immuneACCESS, the table was reduced by TCRdb to in-frame sequences with V and J called. These copies leave out some clones; in studies compared against another copy, an unresolved V gene accounts for under half, and the cause of the remainder is not known. This sample holds about 200,000 clones; around 82% were observed only once. Around 5.2% of the sample is in the top ten clones. Sequenced: PBMCs or T cells enriched from blood (not recorded which). All receptors come from a woman aged 60-70 years with acute COVID-19.

The sample holds one count of this clone. The chain links TRBV29-1 to TRBJ2-3, with 9 bases matching TRBD2. The V and J ends lost 4 bases and 6 bases, in that order; junction bases with no gene match: 8. CDR1 is SQVTM and CDR2 is ANQGSEA in the germline V gene. The CDR3 extends over 14 amino acids. Here the CDR3 DNA reads TGCAGCGTTGTGGGGGCGGCGGGAGGGGATACGCAGTATTTT. It codes for CSVVGAAGGDTQYF.

This clone was counted between two and nine times. V is TRBV7-8 and J is TRBJ1-4; perhaps TRBD1 as D (5 bases). Germline assignment: CDR1 SGHVS and CDR2 FQNEAQ. CDR3 length equals 14 residues. V lost 6 bases and J 5 bases, leaving 13 bases between the germline ends. The CDR3 region is CASRPGHGNEKLFF. DNA for the CDR3: TGTGCCAGCAGACCAGGACACGGAAATGAAAAACTGTTTTTT.

The chain combines TRBV19 with TRBJ1-2; 10 nucleotides agree with TRBD1. CDR1 is LNHDA and CDR2 is SQIVND in the germline V gene (reference sequence). V gave up 4 bases and J gave up 4 bases; unmatched junction bases: 6. The CDR3 runs to 15 residues. The CDR3 DNA sequence: TGTGCCAGTAGTACGGGACAGGGGACCCTCTATGGCTACACCTTC. Its protein product is CASSTGQGTLYGYTF. The full variable domain, completed using reference TRBV19 and TRBJ1-2, is DGGITQSPKYLFRKEGQNVTLSCEQNLNHDAMYWYRQDPGQGLRLIYYSQIVNDFQKGDIAEGYSVSREKKESFPLTVTSAQKNPTAFYLCASSTGQGTLYGYTFGSGTRLTVV.

The CDR3 loop reads CASSLGGLAGGYNEQFF. The CDR3 region has the DNA TGTGCCAGCAGCTTAGGGGGTCTAGCGGGAGGGTACAATGAGCAGTTCTTC. This chain connects TRBV11-3 to TRBJ2-1, with TRBD2 identical over 12 bases. Germline CDR1 SGHNT, CDR2 YENEEA. This CDR3 is 17 amino acids long. After removal of 1 base from V and 4 bases from J, the junction contained 5 bases not matched to a gene.

The gene calls are TRBV6-5 and TRBJ1-1; D might be TRBD1 (6 bases). The CDR3 contains 13 residues. The V gene's germline CDR1 is MNHEY and CDR2 SVGAGI. Trimming left V 7 bases short and J 3 bases short, with 12 bases between. The CDR3 loop is CASMGAPYTEAFF. DNA for the CDR3: TGTGCCAGCATGGGGGCCCCATACACTGAAGCTTTCTTT.

This chain joins TRBV5-4 and TRBJ1-4, with a weak D call TRBD1 (6 bases). The CDR3 spans 14 residues. Germline CDR1 reads SGHNT; CDR2 reads YYREEE (reference sequence). V was clipped by 4 bases and J by 8 bases, with 15 bases between them. The CDR3 nucleotides read TGTGCCAGCAGCGTAGGGGGGGTACGGGAAAAACTGTTTTTT. It yields the protein CASSVGGVREKLFF.

This clone was seen more than once but under ten times. V and J are TRBV6-5 and TRBJ2-1; 8 positions agree with TRBD2. J was trimmed by 10 bases and V by 6 bases; bases with no gene match: 8. Per germline, CDR1 MNHEY and CDR2 SVGAGI. The CDR3 has 13 amino acids. The CDR3 region has the DNA TGTGCCAGCAGAAGCGGGAGTTCGGGAGAGCAGTTCTTC. Protein product: CASRSGSSGEQFF.

The chain carries TRBV5-4 and TRBJ2-1, with TRBD1 matching 7 bases. This CDR3 has 15 residues. CDR1 SGHNT and CDR2 YYREEE come from the germline V gene (reference sequence). Germline trimming cut 3 bases from V and 6 bases from J; bases unmatched to any gene: 9. The CDR3 protein is CASSSRTGIPNEQFF. The CDR3 DNA is TGTGCCAGCAGCTCCCGGACAGGAATTCCCAATGAGCAGTTCTTC.

The V and J genes are TRBV4-2 and TRBJ2-7; 8 nucleotides align to TRBD2. J lost 5 bases, V lost 0 bases, and 21 bases had no gene match. The CDR3 sequence is 20 residues long. CDR1 and CDR2 from the germline V gene are LGHNA and YNFKEQ. The CDR3 nucleotides are TGTGCCAGCAGCCAAGAAGGGGTCTCCTCGGGGGGGAGCTTAGACGACGAGCAGTACTTC. Translating gives CASSQEGVSSGGSLDDEQYF.

V and J are TRBV3-1 (or the pseudogene TRBV3-2) and TRBJ1-5; D is unclear. Looked up from germline, CDR1 is LGHDT and CDR2 is YNNKEL (reference sequence). Trimming shortened V by 1 base and J by 9 bases, and 4 bases separated the two germline ends. The CDR3 has 11 amino acids. CDR3 sequence: CASSQGGPQHF. The CDR3, as DNA: TGTGCCAGCAGCCAAGGAGGGCCCCAGCATTTT.

The chain has TRBV7-8 and TRBJ1-5, with TRBD1 identical over 8 bases. Germline assignment: CDR1 SGHVS and CDR2 FQNEAQ. The CDR3 length is 13 residues. Trimming removed 4 bases from V and 7 bases from J; junction bases left unmatched: 3. The CDR3 sequence: CASSSDRGQPQHF. DNA for the CDR3: TGTGCCAGCAGCTCAGACAGGGGACAGCCCCAGCATTTT.

This clone was detected only once. This chain joins TRBV7-8 and TRBJ1-4; D not resolved. Germline assignment: CDR1 SGHVS and CDR2 FQNEAQ. The V gene lost 1 base and the J gene lost 11 bases, with 11 bases spanning the gap. This CDR3 comprises 13 residues. CDR3 nucleotide sequence: TGTGCCAGCAGCTTAGGAGCTCCGGGTAAACTGTTTTTT. Translating it yields CASSLGAPGKLFF.

The chain employs TRBV28 and TRBJ2-1; maybe TRBD2 (5 bases). The CDR3 loop spans 13 amino acids. CDR1 MDHEN and CDR2 SYDVKM come from the germline V gene. Trimming pared 7 bases from V and 7 bases from J, leaving 14 bases between. Here the CDR3 reads CASIELGRNEQFF. Written as DNA, the CDR3 is TGTGCCAGCATAGAACTAGGTAGAAATGAGCAGTTCTTC.

There are a few counts of this clone. This CDR3 is CASLLIGHRTAGWEPQHF. Here the CDR3 DNA reads TGTGCCAGCCTATTGATTGGACATCGGACAGCCGGTTGGGAGCCCCAGCATTTT. The V call is TRBV28, the J call TRBJ1-5, with a possible D match to TRBD1 (6 bases). The V gene's germline CDR1 is MDHEN and CDR2 SYDVKM. The ends were cut back, 8 bases at V and 8 bases at J, with 31 bases in the middle. The CDR3 loop spans 18 amino acids.

This chain connects TRBV12-3 or TRBV12-4 to TRBJ1-3; no reliable D call. V was clipped by 1 base and J by 11 bases, with 9 bases between them. The CDR3 extends over 12 amino acids. CDR3 in DNA: TGTGCCAGCAGTTTAGTGTTCGGGGCCATATATTTT. This encodes CASSLVFGAIYF.

The chain combines TRBV7-2 with TRBJ2-5; unclear D gene. The CDR3 consists of 14 residues. Trimming cost V 4 bases and J 4 bases, with 13 bases left between them. CDR1 and CDR2 (germline): SGHTA, FQGNSA. In nucleotides, the CDR3 is TGTGCCAGCAGCTCCCCACCCCGAGGAGAGACCCAGTACTTC. Translated, it gives CASSSPPRGETQYF.

The V gene is TRBV3-1 (or the pseudogene TRBV3-2), the J gene TRBJ2-7, with TRBD2 matching 8 bases. Trimming at V came to 1 base and at J to 3 bases, leaving 14 bases not matched to a gene. This CDR3 spans 18 amino acids. The germline gives CDR1 LGHDT, CDR2 YNNKEL (reference sequence). CDR3 loop: CASSQVLGWRREDYEQYF. CDR3 coding DNA: TGTGCCAGCAGCCAAGTCCTGGGGTGGAGGCGGGAGGACTACGAGCAGTACTTC.